Sequencing of this T cell receptor beta chain was carried out in a study of T cells in Graves' hyperthyroidism and ophthalmopathy. Amplification of TCR beta CDR3 regions was performed using RNA transcripts as template. Carried out on the TCR CDR3, a first-round RT-PCR used the HTBI primer set. TCRdb ran MiXCR on the multiplex PCR reads and lists one entry per CDR3 protein. The sample carries roughly 740,000 distinct CDR3 sequences, 15% to 20% recorded once. Stable Graves' hyperthyroidism meant no ophthalmopathy progression within 18 months. This receptor was taken from a man between 18 and 29 years old with Graves' hyperthyroidism. The sample was blood.

The CDR3 loop is CASSISRDSYYEQYF. The CDR3 coding sequence is TGTGCCAGTAGCATATCCCGGGACAGCTACTACGAGCAGTACTTC. The gene calls are TRBV19 and TRBJ2-7, with TRBD1 matching 7 bases. Losses at the gene ends were 6 bases for V and 3 bases for J; bases not matched to a gene: 11. Germline V lookup: CDR1 LNHDA, CDR2 SQIVND (reference sequence). The CDR3 consists of 15 residues.